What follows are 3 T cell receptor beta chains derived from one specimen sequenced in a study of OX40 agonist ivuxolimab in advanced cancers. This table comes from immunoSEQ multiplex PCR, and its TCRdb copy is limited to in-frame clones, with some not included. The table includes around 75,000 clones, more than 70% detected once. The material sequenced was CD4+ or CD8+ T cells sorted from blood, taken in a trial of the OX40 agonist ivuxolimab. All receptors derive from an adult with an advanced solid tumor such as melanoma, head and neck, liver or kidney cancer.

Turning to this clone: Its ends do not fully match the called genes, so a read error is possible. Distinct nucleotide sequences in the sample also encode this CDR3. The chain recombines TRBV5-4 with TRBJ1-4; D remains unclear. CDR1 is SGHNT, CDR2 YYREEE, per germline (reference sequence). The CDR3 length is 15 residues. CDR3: CASSPQAGANEKLFF. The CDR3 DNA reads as TGTGCCAGCAGCCCGCAAGCTGGCGCTAATGAAAAGCTGTTTTTT. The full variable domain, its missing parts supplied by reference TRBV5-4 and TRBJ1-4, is ETGVTQSPTHLIKTRGQQVTLRCSSQSGHNTVSWYQQALGQGPQFIFQYYREEENGRGNFPPRFSGLQFPNYSSELNVNALELDDSALYLCASSPQAGANEKLFFGSGTQLSVL.

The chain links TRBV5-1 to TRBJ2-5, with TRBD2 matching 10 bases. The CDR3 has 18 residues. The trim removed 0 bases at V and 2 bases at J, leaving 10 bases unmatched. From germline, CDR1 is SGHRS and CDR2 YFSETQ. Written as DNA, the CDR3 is TGCGCCAGCAGCTTGGGCCTTAGCGGGGGGAACTTTCAAGAGACCCAGTACTTC. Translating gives CASSLGLSGGNFQETQYF.

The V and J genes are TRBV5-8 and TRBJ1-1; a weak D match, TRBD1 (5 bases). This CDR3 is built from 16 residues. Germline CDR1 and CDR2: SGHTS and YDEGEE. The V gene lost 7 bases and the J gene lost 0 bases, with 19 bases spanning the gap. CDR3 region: CASSRPAGTVNTEAFF. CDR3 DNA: TGTGCCAGCTCCAGACCCGCTGGGACGGTGAACACTGAAGCTTTCTTT.